The rows below give T cell receptor beta chains drawn from one sample of a study of T-cell memory formation after mild COVID-19. TCRdb called the 5' RACE reads again in MiXCR, with one record for every CDR3 protein. The table shows about 49,000 distinct CDR3 sequences, with about 7.3% occurring only once. What was sequenced was PBMCs or a T cell subset sorted from them (not recorded which). The receptors were sampled from a man aged 18 to 35 who had mild COVID-19 (a few samples of this study predate the infection). Cell type and time point are not known. CDR3s include the opening cysteine and the closing phenylalanine or tryptophan. D genes are given only for firm matches. Some rows mark clone size as missing; the rest say once, few, many or name a class of expanded clone.

v_gene,abundance,j_gene,d_gene,CDR3aa,CDR3nt
TRBV20-1,few,TRBJ1-5,.,CSAREGHVNQPQHF,TGCAGTGCTAGGGAGGGGCACGTCAATCAGCCCCAGCATTTT
TRBV5-1,.,TRBJ2-5,.,CASSFRSNVETQYF,TGCGCCAGCAGCTTCCGGAGTAACGTGGAGACCCAGTACTTC
TRBV6-6,.,TRBJ1-6,TRBD1,CASSQDRGINSPLHF,TGTGCCAGCAGTCAAGACAGGGGAATCAATTCACCCCTCCACTTT
TRBV3-1,.,TRBJ2-1,.,CASSQAQGQGKNEQFF,TGTGCCAGCAGCCAAGCTCAGGGCCAGGGTAAGAATGAGCAGTTCTTC
TRBV12-3/TRBV12-4,few,TRBJ1-2,.,CASTRTTVPGYTF,TGTGCCAGCACCCGGACGACAGTTCCTGGCTACACCTTC
TRBV30,few,TRBJ1-5,.,CAWTHSNQPQHF,TGTGCCTGGACCCATAGCAATCAGCCCCAGCATTTT
TRBV12-3/TRBV12-4,few,TRBJ2-6,TRBD2,CASSLGLAGAGANVLTF,TGTGCCAGCAGTCTCGGACTAGCGGGGGCTGGGGCCAACGTCCTGACTTTC
TRBV25-1,medium-sized,TRBJ2-3,TRBD1,CASRRGTGTDTQYF,TGTGCCAGCAGGAGGGGGACAGGCACAGATACGCAGTATTTT
TRBV20-1,few,TRBJ2-4,.,CSAIRVAKNIQYF,TGCAGTGCTATCAGGGTTGCCAAAAACATTCAGTACTTC
TRBV5-1,few,TRBJ1-4,.,CASSLFRGGEKLFF,TGCGCCAGCAGCTTGTTCAGGGGAGGTGAAAAACTGTTTTTT
TRBV27,many,TRBJ2-7,.,CASSLAGASSYEQYF,TGTGCCAGCAGTTTAGCCGGGGCGAGCTCCTACGAGCAGTACTTC
TRBV4-2,.,TRBJ2-2,TRBD2,CASSQGGLAGLTGELFF,TGTGCCAGCAGCCAAGGGGGGCTAGCGGGACTCACCGGGGAGCTGTTTTTT
TRBV2,.,TRBJ2-6,.,CASSASTGANVLTF,TGTGCCAGCAGTGCCTCAACCGGGGCCAACGTCCTGACTTTC
TRBV7-2,many,TRBJ2-2,.,CASRQDRQNTGELFF,TGTGCCAGCAGACAAGATCGCCAGAACACCGGGGAGCTGTTTTTT
TRBV4-2,.,TRBJ2-1,.,CASSQLAREGSAEQFF,TGTGCCAGCAGCCAACTCGCTAGAGAGGGGAGCGCTGAGCAGTTCTTC
TRBV7-2,many,TRBJ2-3,TRBD2,CASSLYSGGITDTQYF,TGTGCCAGCAGTCTCTATAGCGGGGGAATCACAGATACGCAGTATTTT
TRBV7-8,many,TRBJ2-3,.,CASSFRRISTDTQYF,TGTGCCAGCAGCTTCCGAAGAATAAGCACAGATACGCAGTATTTT
TRBV5-1,.,TRBJ2-3,.,CASSPEGRTDTQYF,TGCGCCAGCAGCCCCGAGGGCCGCACAGATACGCAGTATTTT
TRBV29-1,few,TRBJ1-2,.,CSVEDPAGGRDGYTF,TGCAGCGTTGAAGACCCCGCGGGGGGGCGGGATGGCTACACCTTC
TRBV29-1,medium-sized,TRBJ2-3,.,CSVEFPTTYF,TGCAGCGTTGAGTTCCCGACCACTTATTTT
TRBV4-3,.,TRBJ2-1,TRBD2,CASSQASGGNYNEQFF,TGCGCCAGCAGCCAAGCAAGCGGGGGGAACTACAATGAGCAGTTCTTC
TRBV6-2/TRBV6-3,.,TRBJ2-7,TRBD2,CASRDYSGGSYEQYF,TGTGCCAGCAGGGATTATAGCGGGGGATCGTACGAGCAGTACTTC
TRBV7-2,many,TRBJ1-2,TRBD1,CASSPTGALYGYTF,TGTGCCAGCAGCCCTACAGGGGCCCTCTATGGCTACACCTTC
TRBV6-5,.,TRBJ2-1,.,CASRPTGNGWQFF,TGTGCCAGCAGGCCAACAGGGAATGGATGGCAGTTCTTC
TRBV4-2,.,TRBJ2-3,TRBD2,CASSQEGSGGAWGKDTQYF,TGTGCCAGCAGCCAAGAAGGTAGCGGGGGGGCATGGGGGAAAGATACGCAGTATTTT
TRBV28,few,TRBJ1-5,TRBD1,CATHLQGRQPQHF,TGTGCCACGCATTTACAGGGGCGACAGCCCCAGCATTTT
TRBV4-3,.,TRBJ1-2,TRBD1,CASSHTDRDNYGYTF,TGCGCCAGCAGCCACACGGACAGGGACAACTATGGCTACACCTTC
TRBV6-2/TRBV6-3,many,TRBJ2-1,TRBD2,CASSSARGGQNEQFF,TGTGCCAGCAGTTCGGCGCGGGGGGGCCAAAATGAGCAGTTCTTC
TRBV20-1,few,TRBJ2-1,TRBD2,CSARPPLAGGSNEQFF,TGCAGTGCTAGACCTCCCCTAGCGGGGGGGTCCAATGAGCAGTTCTTC
TRBV12-5,few,TRBJ2-1,.,CASGLDREVNEQFF,TGTGCTAGTGGTTTGGACAGGGAAGTCAATGAGCAGTTCTTC
TRBV5-1,.,TRBJ2-6,TRBD2,CASSPLWLAGISGANVLTF,TGCGCCAGCAGCCCGCTTTGGCTAGCGGGTATCTCTGGGGCCAACGTCCTGACTTTC
TRBV5-6,few,TRBJ2-3,.,CASSLRQGTDTQYF,TGTGCCAGCAGCTTGAGACAGGGCACAGATACGCAGTATTTT
TRBV12-5,few,TRBJ2-5,.,CASGLEGGETQYF,TGTGCTAGTGGTTTGGAAGGAGGAGAGACCCAGTACTTC
TRBV4-3,many,TRBJ2-1,.,CASSWSLVTGAGEQFF,TGCGCCAGCAGCTGGAGCCTAGTGACGGGGGCTGGTGAGCAGTTCTTC
TRBV7-2,few,TRBJ2-5,.,CASSLMAIETQYF,TGTGCCAGCAGCTTAATGGCTATAGAGACCCAGTACTTC
TRBV5-1,few,TRBJ2-6,.,CASSFDPSGANVLTF,TGCGCCAGCAGCTTCGACCCCTCTGGGGCCAACGTCCTGACTTTC
TRBV4-1,few,TRBJ2-5,.,CASSPLPGKETQYF,TGCGCCAGCAGCCCCCTCCCGGGGAAAGAGACCCAGTACTTC
TRBV5-1,.,TRBJ1-6,TRBD1,CASSSQTGNSPLHF,TGCGCCAGCAGCTCCCAGACAGGGAATTCACCCCTCCACTTT
TRBV4-3,few,TRBJ1-4,.,CASSRMWGTNEKLFF,TGCGCCAGCAGCCGGATGTGGGGGACTAATGAAAAACTGTTTTTT
TRBV5-1,few,TRBJ2-5,.,CASSLGVARETQYF,TGCGCCAGCAGCTTGGGGGTAGCACGAGAGACCCAGTACTTC